These T cell receptor beta chains were read from a single sample in a study of identical twins' blood T cells. TCRdb re-called the 5' RACE reads with MiXCR, one entry per CDR3 protein. In the table there are roughly 380,000 distinct CDR3 sequences, over 25% of which are singletons. Material: PBMCs. These receptors originate from a woman aged 18-55 years in good health. The CDR3 runs from the conserved cysteine through the conserved F or W. D genes are given only for firm matches.

j_call v_call d_call cdr3_aa
TRBJ2-5 TRBV29-1 . CSVRDGVTQYF
TRBJ1-4 TRBV5-1 TRBD1 CASSLAGQGEKLFF
TRBJ1-2 TRBV7-9 TRBD1 CSSSEPWDRGVYGYTF
TRBJ1-2 TRBV29-1 TRBD1 CSVEPTGGNYGYTF
TRBJ1-1 TRBV6-6 . CASTLSGAGAFF
TRBJ2-2 TRBV5-1 . CASGMTGELFF
TRBJ1-2 TRBV12-3/TRBV12-4 . CASSWGGGYGYTF
TRBJ2-1 TRBV20-1 TRBD1 CSARKGTGGFYNEQFF
TRBJ1-2 TRBV7-8 . CASSPGHIYGYTF
TRBJ1-1 TRBV6-5 . CASSYSAASTEAFF
TRBJ1-1 TRBV14 . CASSHRGLDTEAFF
TRBJ1-1 TRBV6-1 . CASSGRGVFGTEAFF
TRBJ1-6 TRBV11-2 TRBD1 CASSLVGGQKNSPLHF
TRBJ1-3 TRBV12-3/TRBV12-4 . CASSHMLYYSGNTIYF
TRBJ2-7 TRBV5-1 TRBD1 CASFGQGRVQYF
TRBJ1-1 TRBV19 . CASSIIERTEAFF
TRBJ2-3 TRBV11-1 . CASSLEVVVNTQYF
TRBJ1-1 TRBV7-2 . CASSLVPANTEAFF
TRBJ1-4 TRBV20-1 . CSARFGANEKLFF
TRBJ2-2 TRBV4-3 . CASSQDSAGELFF
TRBJ2-3 TRBV5-1 . CASSLAGHYSSTDTQYF
TRBJ1-2 TRBV20-1 . CSASLSGGYTF
TRBJ1-2 TRBV6-5 TRBD1 CASSPQGVRNYGYTF
TRBJ2-7 TRBV20-1 TRBD2 CSAIEREGNYEQYF
TRBJ1-2 TRBV6-1 . CASSAGLMDYGYTF
TRBJ2-1 TRBV11-2 TRBD2 CASSLVSGDFSQFF
TRBJ1-1 TRBV10-3 TRBD1 CAISGQGVLNTEAFF
TRBJ1-2 TRBV20-1 . CSAPSTDGYGYTF
TRBJ1-1 TRBV19 TRBD1 CASSKGQGITEAFF
TRBJ2-1 TRBV6-6 TRBD2 CASSRTILGLAGNEQFF
TRBJ2-7 TRBV20-1 . CSACPVGVFYEQYF
TRBJ2-5 TRBV2 . CASTTPLIESRETQYF
TRBJ2-7 TRBV20-1 . CSARSLASSYEQYF
TRBJ1-5 TRBV2 TRBD1 CASSEGTGGLGKPQHF
TRBJ1-3 TRBV2 . CASRGAYSGNTIYF
TRBJ2-2 TRBV29-1 TRBD1 CSVNAPGGSGELFF
TRBJ2-3 TRBV20-1 TRBD2 CSAPTSGGAGGTDTQYF
TRBJ1-3 TRBV19 . CASSFESGTRNTIYF
TRBJ2-3 TRBV20-1 TRBD2 CSARARLAVNTDTQYF
TRBJ1-1 TRBV6-1 . CASSDGTPGNTEAFF
TRBJ2-1 TRBV29-1 . CSTHDTAAYNEQFF